Each of the 22 T cell receptor beta chains below was sequenced from the same sample in a study of blood T cell repertoires in COVID-19. Repertoires were generated with immunoSEQ multiplex PCR, while TCRdb's copy carries only in-frame clones and drops some. The table records about 140,000 clones, around 79% of them present only once. What was sequenced was PBMCs or T cells enriched from blood (not recorded which). The receptors shown here come from a woman aged 45-60 years who had recovered from COVID-19.

This chain connects TRBV9 to TRBJ1-3; D perhaps matches TRBD1 (6 bases). This CDR3 spans 16 amino acids. V gave up 3 bases and J gave up 2 bases, with 15 bases separating them. Germline values: CDR1 SGDLS, CDR2 YYNGEE. The chain's CDR3 is CASSGEGGTAGNTIYF. CDR3 sequence (DNA): TGTGCCAGCAGCGGAGAGGGGGGGACGGCTGGAAACACCATATATTTT.

Many counts were recorded for this clone. The V gene is TRBV5-1, the J gene TRBJ2-7; 13 bases match TRBD2. Germline V lookup: CDR1 SGHRS, CDR2 YFSETQ. V lost 4 bases, J lost 9 bases, and 4 bases stayed unmatched. The CDR3 spans 13 residues. The DNA of the CDR3 is TGCGCCAGCAGCGGGGGGACTAGCGGGATGCAGTACTTC. Translating gives CASSGGTSGMQYF.

This sequence joins TRBV6-5 and TRBJ1-1, with D hard to call. CDR1 and CDR2 from the germline V gene are MNHEY and SVGAGI. The V and J ends lost 0 bases and 4 bases respectively, with 9 bases between them. This CDR3 region has 14 residues. CDR3 coding DNA: TGTGCCAGCAGTTACTCCCCAGGTACCACTGAAGCTTTCTTT. This codes for CASSYSPGTTEAFF.

Only a few counts were recorded for this clone. The chain has TRBV28 and TRBJ1-6; 10 bases map to TRBD1. V dropped 5 bases and J dropped 0; count of bases not matched to a gene: 4. Germline CDR1 is MDHEN and CDR2 is SYDVKM. The CDR3 covers 17 residues. The CDR3 region has the DNA TGTGCCAGCAGTCACGGACAGGGGGGCTCCTATAATTCACCCCTCCACTTT. It codes for CASSHGQGGSYNSPLHF.

The chain combines TRBV5-8 with TRBJ1-3; D is ambiguous. V was shortened by 0 bases and J by 4 bases, with 5 bases between the two germline ends. Per the germline V gene, CDR1 is SGHTS and CDR2 is YDEGEE. The CDR3 loop spans 13 amino acids. Written as DNA, the CDR3 is TGTGCCAGCAGCTTGGTTGAGGGAAACACCATATATTTT. Amino acid sequence: CASSLVEGNTIYF.

The V and J genes are TRBV28 and TRBJ1-1, with a tentative D call TRBD1 (5 bases). The CDR3 runs to 15 residues. CDR1 is MDHEN, CDR2 SYDVKM, per germline. With 3 bases removed from V and 7 bases from J, the gap between germline ends came to 18 bases. The CDR3: CASSFRGRAIGEAFF. The CDR3 bases are TGTGCCAGCAGTTTCCGTGGCAGGGCTATTGGTGAAGCTTTCTTT.

This chain connects TRBV5-5 to TRBJ1-2; 9 bases fit TRBD1. Germline CDR1 is SGHKS and CDR2 is YYEKEE (reference sequence). V shed 2 bases, J shed 8 bases, and the junction held 4 bases outside the gene matches. The CDR3 has 13 residues. The CDR3 DNA reads TGTGCCAGCAGCTTAACAGGGGGCAAAGGCTACACCTTC. Translated: CASSLTGGKGYTF.

This chain uses TRBV29-1 with TRBJ2-2; 10 bases are a match to TRBD1. With 7 bases clipped from V and 4 bases from J, the junction kept 3 bases outside the gene matches. Germline CDR1 and CDR2: SQVTM and ANQGSEA. The CDR3 totals 13 residues. In nucleotides, the CDR3 is TGCAGCGCCCGGGACAGGGGCACCGGGGAGCTGTTTTTT. It codes for CSARDRGTGELFF.

The V and J genes are TRBV7-2 and TRBJ1-6; D might be TRBD1 (6 bases). Germline V gene data show CDR1 as SGHTA and CDR2 as FQGNSA. The CDR3 has 13 amino acids. Trimming took 4 bases from V and 8 from J, leaving 9 bases between them. CDR3 in DNA: TGTGCCAGCAGCTATAAGGGGGATTCACCCCTCCACTTT. It translates to CASSYKGDSPLHF.

The rearrangement uses TRBV11-3 and TRBJ2-2; D remains unclear. The V gene's germline CDR1 is SGHNT and CDR2 YENEEA. With 5 bases removed from V and 4 bases from J, the gap between germline ends came to 8 bases. The CDR3 length is 13 residues. For the CDR3, the DNA is TGTGCCAGCAGCCCAGATTCCACCGGGGAGCTGTTTTTT. Translating gives CASSPDSTGELFF.

V gene TRBV20-1 combines with J gene TRBJ1-2, with no clear D. The germline V gene encodes CDR1 DFQATT and CDR2 SNEGSKA (reference sequence). The CDR3 consists of 11 residues. Trimming took 3 bases from V and 3 from J, leaving 5 bases between them. Here the CDR3 DNA reads TGCAGTGCTAGGCCAGACTATGGCTACACCTTC. It translates to CSARPDYGYTF.

The chain is built from TRBV25-1 and TRBJ1-2; TRBD1 matches 8 bases. Per the germline V gene, CDR1 is MGHDK and CDR2 is SYGVNS. The CDR3 is 15 amino acids. V dropped 2 bases and J dropped 1; count of bases not matched to a gene: 3. CDR3 in DNA: TGTGCCAGCAGTGAACGGGGACAGGTTAACTATGGCTACACCTTC. It codes for CASSERGQVNYGYTF.

This chain's CDR3 is CASSLFGTGGNYGYTF. CDR3 in DNA: TGTGCCAGCAGTTTATTTGGGACAGGGGGAAACTATGGCTACACCTTC. The V call is TRBV27, the J call TRBJ1-2; 11 nucleotides line up with TRBD1. V gave up 1 base and J gave up 2 bases; unmatched junction bases: 3. This CDR3 is built from 16 residues. Germline CDR1 MNHEY, CDR2 SMNVEV (reference sequence).

This clone was picked up a small number of times. The genes are TRBV4-1 and TRBJ1-1; D gene unclear. The CDR3 has 13 residues. The germline V and J ends were trimmed by 0 bases and 7 bases, with 9 bases remaining between them. CDR1 is MGHRA and CDR2 is YSYEKL in the germline V gene. CDR3 nucleotides: TGCGCCAGCAGCCAAGATGCAGTCGTTGAAGCTTTCTTT. It yields the protein CASSQDAVVEAFF.

The chain carries TRBV6-5 and TRBJ1-2; D may be TRBD1 (5 bases). Germline V gene lookup returns CDR1 MNHEY and CDR2 SVGAGI. This CDR3 is built from 14 residues. The V and J ends lost 7 bases and 4 bases respectively, with 16 bases between them. The CDR3 is CASKKGQGLYGYTF. CDR3 DNA: TGTGCCAGCAAAAAAGGGCAGGGCCTCTATGGCTACACCTTC.

About this clone itself: This sample includes further DNA sequences coding for the same CDR3. V is TRBV7-2 and J is TRBJ2-7; TRBD2 aligns across 13 bases. The CDR3 extends over 15 amino acids. CDR1 is SGHTA, CDR2 FQGNSA, per germline. Trimming removed 5 bases from V and 6 bases from J; junction bases left unmatched: 7. CDR3 region: CASSPRTSGSREQYF. DNA for the CDR3: TGTGCCAGCAGCCCCAGGACTAGCGGGAGTCGCGAGCAGTACTTC.

A single count supports this clone. The rearrangement uses TRBV7-8 and TRBJ1-2; TRBD1 might be the D (5 bases). The germline V and J ends were trimmed by 4 bases and 1 base, with 16 bases remaining between them. Per the germline V gene, CDR1 is SGHVS and CDR2 is FQNEAQ. This CDR3 is 16 amino acids long. CDR3 loop: CASSYRRADSNYGYTF. The CDR3 DNA sequence: TGTGCCAGCAGCTACAGAAGGGCCGACAGTAACTATGGCTACACCTTC.

The chain is built from TRBV13 and TRBJ2-7, with 9 bases fitting TRBD1. CDR3 length: 16 residues. J was trimmed by 1 base and V by 4 bases; bases with no gene match: 8. Germline CDR1 and CDR2: PRHDT and FYEKMQ (reference sequence). The DNA of the CDR3 is TGTGCCAGCAGCTCCCGAGGACAGGGGAGATCCTACGAGCAGTACTTC. Protein sequence: CASSSRGQGRSYEQYF.

The chain couples TRBV5-6 to TRBJ1-1; D is uncertain. The CDR3 runs to 17 residues. V lost 0 bases and J lost 1, with 16 bases in between. Germline V gene sequence: CDR1 SGHDT, CDR2 YYEEEE. The CDR3 sequence is CASSLGRLPPENTEAFF. As DNA, the CDR3 is TGTGCCAGCAGCTTGGGTCGACTCCCCCCTGAGAACACTGAAGCTTTCTTT.

This clone showed up just once. V is TRBV4-1 and J is TRBJ1-2, with a possible D match to TRBD1 (5 bases). Germline CDR1 is MGHRA and CDR2 is YSYEKL. Trimming cost V 3 bases and J 5 bases, with 16 bases left between them. The CDR3 length is 15 residues. DNA for the CDR3: TGCGCCAGCAGCCAGAGCCCCGGGACTCCTTATGGCTACACCTTC. Amino acids: CASSQSPGTPYGYTF.

J is TRBJ1-6 and V is TRBV7-2; D not certain. The CDR3 is made up of 15 amino acids. V lost 1 base, J lost 0 bases, and 4 bases lay in between. Per the germline V gene, CDR1 is SGHTA and CDR2 is FQGNSA. This CDR3 reads CASSLDSSYNSPLHF. The CDR3 bases are TGTGCCAGCAGCTTAGACAGCTCCTATAATTCACCCCTCCACTTT. The variable domain in full, completed from reference TRBV7-2 and TRBJ1-6, reads GAGVSQSPSNKVTEKGKDVELRCDPISGHTALYWYRQSLGQGLEFLIYFQGNSAPDKSGLPSDRFSAERTGGSVSTLTIQRTQQEDSAVYLCASSLDSSYNSPLHFGNGTRLTVT.

This chain connects TRBV30 to TRBJ2-1; 10 bases line up with TRBD1. The CDR3 runs 15 residues. Germline lookup yields CDR1 GTSNPN and CDR2 SVGIG (reference sequence). After removal of 2 bases from V and 6 bases from J, the junction contained 7 bases not matched to a gene. In nucleotides, the CDR3 is TGTGCCTGGAGTTATGGGACAGGGGTGGGCAATGAGCAGTTCTTC. It encodes CAWSYGTGVGNEQFF.